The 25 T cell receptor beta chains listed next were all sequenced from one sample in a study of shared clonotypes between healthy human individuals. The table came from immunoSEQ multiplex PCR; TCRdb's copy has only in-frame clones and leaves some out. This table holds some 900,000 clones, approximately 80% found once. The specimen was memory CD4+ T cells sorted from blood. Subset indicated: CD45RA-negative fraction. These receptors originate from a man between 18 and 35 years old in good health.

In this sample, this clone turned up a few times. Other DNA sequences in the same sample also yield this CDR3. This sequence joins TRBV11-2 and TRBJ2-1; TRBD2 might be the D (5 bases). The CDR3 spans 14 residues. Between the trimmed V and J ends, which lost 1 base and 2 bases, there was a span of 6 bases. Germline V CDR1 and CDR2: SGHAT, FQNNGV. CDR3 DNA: TGTGCCAGCAGCTTAGCGGGAACCTACAATGAGCAGTTCTTC. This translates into CASSLAGTYNEQFF.

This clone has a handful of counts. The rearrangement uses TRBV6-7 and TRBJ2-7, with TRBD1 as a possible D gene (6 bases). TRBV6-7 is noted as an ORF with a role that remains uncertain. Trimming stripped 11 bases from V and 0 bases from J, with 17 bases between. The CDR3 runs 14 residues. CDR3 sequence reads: CAPTGQLSSYEQYF. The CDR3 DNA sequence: TGTGCCCCGACGGGACAACTTAGCTCCTACGAGCAGTACTTC.

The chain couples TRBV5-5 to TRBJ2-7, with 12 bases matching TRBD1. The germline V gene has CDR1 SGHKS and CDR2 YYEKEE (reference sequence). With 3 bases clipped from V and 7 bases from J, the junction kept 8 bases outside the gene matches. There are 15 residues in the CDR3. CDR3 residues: CASSWMGQGAGEQYF. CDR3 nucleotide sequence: TGTGCCAGCAGCTGGATGGGACAGGGGGCAGGGGAGCAGTACTTC.

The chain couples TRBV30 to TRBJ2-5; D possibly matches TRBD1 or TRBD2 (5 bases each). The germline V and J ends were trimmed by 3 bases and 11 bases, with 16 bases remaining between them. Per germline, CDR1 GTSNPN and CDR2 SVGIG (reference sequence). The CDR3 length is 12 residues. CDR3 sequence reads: CAWRLMRGEQYF. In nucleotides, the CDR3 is TGTGCCTGGAGGCTCATGAGGGGTGAGCAGTACTTC.

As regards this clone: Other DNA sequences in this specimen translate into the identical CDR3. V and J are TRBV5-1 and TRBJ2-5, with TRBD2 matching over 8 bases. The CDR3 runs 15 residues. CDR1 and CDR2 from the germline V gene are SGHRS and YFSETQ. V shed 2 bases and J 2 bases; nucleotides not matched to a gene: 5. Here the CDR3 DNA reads TGCGCCAGCAGCTTAATAGCGGGGCCACAAGAGACCCAGTACTTC. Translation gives CASSLIAGPQETQYF. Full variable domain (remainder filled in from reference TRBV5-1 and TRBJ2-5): KAGVTQTPRYLIKTRGQQVTLSCSPISGHRSVSWYQQTPGQGLQFLFEYFSETQRNKGNFPGRFSGRQFSNSRSEMNVSTLELGDSALYLCASSLIAGPQETQYFGPGTRLLVL.

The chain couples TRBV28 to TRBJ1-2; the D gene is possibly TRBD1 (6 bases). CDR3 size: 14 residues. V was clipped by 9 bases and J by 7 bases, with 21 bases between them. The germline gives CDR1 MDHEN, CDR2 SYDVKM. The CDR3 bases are TGTGCCAGTACTTATGAACAGGGAATGAGTGGCTACACCTTC. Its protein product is CASTYEQGMSGYTF.

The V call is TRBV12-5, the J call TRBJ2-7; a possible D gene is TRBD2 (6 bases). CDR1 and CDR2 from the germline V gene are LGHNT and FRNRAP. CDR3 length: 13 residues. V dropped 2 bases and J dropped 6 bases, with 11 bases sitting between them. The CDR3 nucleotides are TGTGCTAGTGGTTTGTCGACTAGTTCCGAGCAGTACTTC. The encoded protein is CASGLSTSSEQYF.

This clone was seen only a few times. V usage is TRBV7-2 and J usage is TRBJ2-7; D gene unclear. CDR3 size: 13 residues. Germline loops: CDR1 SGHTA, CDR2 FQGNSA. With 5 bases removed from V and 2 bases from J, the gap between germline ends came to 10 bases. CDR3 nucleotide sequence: TGTGCCAGCAGCATGAGCCTGACCTACGAGCAGTACTTC. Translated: CASSMSLTYEQYF. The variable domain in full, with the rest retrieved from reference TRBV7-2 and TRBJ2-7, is GAGVSQSPSNKVTEKGKDVELRCDPISGHTALYWYRQSLGQGLEFLIYFQGNSAPDKSGLPSDRFSAERTGGSVSTLTIQRTQQEDSAVYLCASSMSLTYEQYFGPGTRLTVT.

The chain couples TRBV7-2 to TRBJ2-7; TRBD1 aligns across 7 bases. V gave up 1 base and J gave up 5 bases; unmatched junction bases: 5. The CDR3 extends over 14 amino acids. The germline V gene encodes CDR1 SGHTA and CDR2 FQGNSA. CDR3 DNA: TGTGCCAGCAGCTTAGGACAGGGACGGAACGAGCAGTACTTC. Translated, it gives CASSLGQGRNEQYF.

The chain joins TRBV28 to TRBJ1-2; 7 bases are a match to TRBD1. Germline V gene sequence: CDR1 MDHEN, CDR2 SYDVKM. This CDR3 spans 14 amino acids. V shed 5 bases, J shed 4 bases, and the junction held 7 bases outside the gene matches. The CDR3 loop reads CASSRRTGGYGYTF. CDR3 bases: TGTGCCAGCAGTCGCCGGACAGGCGGCTATGGCTACACCTTC.

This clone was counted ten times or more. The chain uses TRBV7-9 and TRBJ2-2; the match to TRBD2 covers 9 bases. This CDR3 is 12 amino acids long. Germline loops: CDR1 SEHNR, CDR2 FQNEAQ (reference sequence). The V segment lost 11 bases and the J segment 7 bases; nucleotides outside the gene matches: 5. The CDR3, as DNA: TGTGCCGGACTAGCGTCGGGCGGGGAGCTGTTTTTT. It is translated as CAGLASGGELFF.

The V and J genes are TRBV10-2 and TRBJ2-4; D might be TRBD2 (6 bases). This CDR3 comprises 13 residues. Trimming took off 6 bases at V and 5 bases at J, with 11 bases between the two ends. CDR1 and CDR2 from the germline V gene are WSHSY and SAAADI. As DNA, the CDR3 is TGCGCCAGCAGGCTCCCGGGAGAAAACATTCAGTACTTC. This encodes CASRLPGENIQYF.

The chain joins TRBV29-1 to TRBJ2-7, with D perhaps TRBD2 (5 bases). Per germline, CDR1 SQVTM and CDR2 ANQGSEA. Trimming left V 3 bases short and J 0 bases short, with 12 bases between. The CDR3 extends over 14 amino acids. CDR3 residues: CSVEGLRGSYEQYF. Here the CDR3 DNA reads TGCAGCGTTGAGGGATTACGGGGCTCCTACGAGCAGTACTTC.

CDR3 sequence (DNA): TGTGCCAGCAGCTTAGTAGCAGGCCGGACTAGCAAATGGGAGACCCAGTACTTC. Its translation is CASSLVAGRTSKWETQYF. This chain connects TRBV7-8 to TRBJ2-5; 8 positions agree with TRBD2. CDR1 is SGHVS, CDR2 FQNEAQ, per germline. The trim removed 1 base at V and 5 bases at J, leaving 15 bases unmatched. This CDR3 is 18 amino acids long.

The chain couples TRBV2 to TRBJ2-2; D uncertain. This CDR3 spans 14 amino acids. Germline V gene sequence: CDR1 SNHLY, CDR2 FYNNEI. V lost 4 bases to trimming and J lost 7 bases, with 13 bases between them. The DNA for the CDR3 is TGTGCCAGCAGTGTAGGAATCTTGGGCGGGGAGCTGTTTTTT. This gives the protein CASSVGILGGELFF.

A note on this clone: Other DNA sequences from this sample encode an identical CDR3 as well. In nucleotides, the CDR3 is TGTGCCAGCAGCTTAGCAGCGGGAGGTGCCTACGAGCAGTACTTC. Protein product: CASSLAAGGAYEQYF. The V and J genes are TRBV7-2 and TRBJ2-7, with TRBD2 identical over 9 bases. CDR1 is SGHTA and CDR2 is FQGNSA in the germline V gene. The V segment lost 0 bases and the J segment 2 bases; nucleotides outside the gene matches: 2. The CDR3 has 15 amino acids. Combining the CDR3 with reference TRBV7-2 and TRBJ2-7 gives the whole variable domain GAGVSQSPSNKVTEKGKDVELRCDPISGHTALYWYRQSLGQGLEFLIYFQGNSAPDKSGLPSDRFSAERTGGSVSTLTIQRTQQEDSAVYLCASSLAAGGAYEQYFGPGTRLTVT.

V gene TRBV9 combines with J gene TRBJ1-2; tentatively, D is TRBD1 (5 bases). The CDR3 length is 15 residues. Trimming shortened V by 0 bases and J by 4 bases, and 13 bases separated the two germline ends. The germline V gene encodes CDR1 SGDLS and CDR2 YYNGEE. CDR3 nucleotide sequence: TGTGCCAGCAGCGTAGGGGACCACACACGCTATGGCTACACCTTC. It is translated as CASSVGDHTRYGYTF.

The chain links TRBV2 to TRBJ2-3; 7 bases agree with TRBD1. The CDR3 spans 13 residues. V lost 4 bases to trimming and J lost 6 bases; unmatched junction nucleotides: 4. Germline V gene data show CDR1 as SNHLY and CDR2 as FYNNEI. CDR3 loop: CASSGQGSDTQYF. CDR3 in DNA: TGTGCCAGCAGTGGACAGGGTTCGGATACGCAGTATTTT.

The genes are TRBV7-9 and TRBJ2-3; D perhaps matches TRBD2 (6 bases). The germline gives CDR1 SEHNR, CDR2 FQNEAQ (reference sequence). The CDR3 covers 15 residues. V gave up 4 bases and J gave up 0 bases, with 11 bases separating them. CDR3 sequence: CASSSSSGSTDTQYF. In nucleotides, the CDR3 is TGTGCCAGCAGCTCGAGTAGCGGAAGCACAGATACGCAGTATTTT. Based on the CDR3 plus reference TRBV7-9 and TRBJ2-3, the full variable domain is DTGVSQNPRHKITKRGQNVTFRCDPISEHNRLYWYRQTLGQGPEFLTYFQNEAQLEKSRLLSDRFSAERPKGSFSTLEIQRTEQGDSAMYLCASSSSSGSTDTQYFGPGTRLTVL.

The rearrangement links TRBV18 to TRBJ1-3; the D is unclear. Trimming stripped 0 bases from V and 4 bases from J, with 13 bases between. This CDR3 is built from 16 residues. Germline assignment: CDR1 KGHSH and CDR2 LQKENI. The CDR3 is CASSPPTVSIGNTIYF. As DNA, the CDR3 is TGTGCCAGCTCACCACCAACGGTCTCAATAGGAAACACCATATATTTT.

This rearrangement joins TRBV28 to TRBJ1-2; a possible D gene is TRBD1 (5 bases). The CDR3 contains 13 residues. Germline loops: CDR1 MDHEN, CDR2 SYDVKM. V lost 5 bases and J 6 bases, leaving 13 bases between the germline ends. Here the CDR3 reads CASSPQGFDGYTF. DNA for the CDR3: TGTGCCAGCAGTCCGCAGGGTTTTGATGGCTACACCTTC.

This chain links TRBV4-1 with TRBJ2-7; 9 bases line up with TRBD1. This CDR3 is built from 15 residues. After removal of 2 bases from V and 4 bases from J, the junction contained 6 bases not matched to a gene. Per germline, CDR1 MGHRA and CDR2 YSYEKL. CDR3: CASSQLRGQGYEQYF. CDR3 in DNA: TGCGCCAGCAGCCAACTACGGGGACAGGGTTACGAGCAGTACTTC.

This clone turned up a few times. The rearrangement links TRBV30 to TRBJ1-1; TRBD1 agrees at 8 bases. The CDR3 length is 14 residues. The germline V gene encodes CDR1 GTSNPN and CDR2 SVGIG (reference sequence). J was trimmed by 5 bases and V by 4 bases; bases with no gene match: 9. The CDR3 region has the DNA TGTGCCTGGAAAAGGGCAGGGGGCTATACTGAAGCTTTCTTT. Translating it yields CAWKRAGGYTEAFF.

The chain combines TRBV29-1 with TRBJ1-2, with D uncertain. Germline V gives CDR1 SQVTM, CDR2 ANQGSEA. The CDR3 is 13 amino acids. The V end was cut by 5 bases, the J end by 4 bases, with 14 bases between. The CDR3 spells CSVCPAAGYGYTF. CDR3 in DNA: TGCAGCGTTTGCCCAGCAGCGGGCTATGGCTACACCTTC. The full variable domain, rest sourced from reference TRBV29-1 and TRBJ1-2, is SAVISQKPSRDICQRGTSLTIQCQVDSQVTMMFWYRQQPGQSLTLIATANQGSEATYESGFVIDKFPISRPNLTFSTLTVSNMSPEDSSIYLCSVCPAAGYGYTFGSGTRLTVV.

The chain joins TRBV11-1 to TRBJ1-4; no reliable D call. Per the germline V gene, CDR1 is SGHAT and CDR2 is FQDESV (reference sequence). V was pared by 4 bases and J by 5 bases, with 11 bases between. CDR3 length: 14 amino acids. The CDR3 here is CASSYDTVNEKLFF. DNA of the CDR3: TGTGCCAGCAGCTACGACACGGTAAATGAAAAACTGTTTTTT. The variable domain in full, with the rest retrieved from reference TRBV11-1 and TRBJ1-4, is EAEVAQSPRYKITEKSQAVAFWCDPISGHATLYWYRQILGQGPELLVQFQDESVVDDSQLPKDRFSAERLKGVDSTLKIQPAELGDSAMYLCASSYDTVNEKLFFGSGTQLSVL.